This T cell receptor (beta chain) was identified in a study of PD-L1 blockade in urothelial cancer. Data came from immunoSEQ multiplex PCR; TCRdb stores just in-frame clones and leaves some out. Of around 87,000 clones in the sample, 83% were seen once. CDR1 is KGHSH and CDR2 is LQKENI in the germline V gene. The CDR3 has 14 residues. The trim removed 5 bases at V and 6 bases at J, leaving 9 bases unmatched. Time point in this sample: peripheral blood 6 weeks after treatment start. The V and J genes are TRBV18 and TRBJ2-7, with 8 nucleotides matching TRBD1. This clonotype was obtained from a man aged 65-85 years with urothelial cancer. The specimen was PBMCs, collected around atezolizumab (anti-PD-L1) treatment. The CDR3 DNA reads TGTGCCAGCTCAACCGCACAGGGGGAGGTCGAGCAGTACTTC. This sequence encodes CASSTAQGEVEQYF.